Sequencing of this T cell receptor (beta chain) was carried out in a study of T cell responses to AZD1222 COVID-19 vaccine. Repertoires were generated with immunoSEQ multiplex PCR, while TCRdb's copy carries only in-frame clones and drops some. The sample has roughly 96,000 clones; more than 75% are singletons. The source was peripheral blood, collected 28 days after the second AZD1222 dose. The TCR originated in an adult who received the AZD1222 COVID-19 vaccine.

The CDR3 spells CASSRPGVGRELFF. For the CDR3, the DNA is TGTGCCAGCAGCCGCCCAGGGGTCGGCAGGGAGCTGTTTTTT. This rearrangement joins TRBV7-2 to TRBJ2-2; perhaps TRBD1 as D (6 bases). CDR3 length: 14 residues. The germline gives CDR1 SGHTA, CDR2 FQGNSA. Trimming stripped 5 bases from V and 9 bases from J, with 16 bases between.